The 11 T cell receptor beta chains below all came from one sample that was sequenced in a study of shared clonotypes between healthy human individuals. CD8 cells classed as naive were CD45RO-negative and positively selected for CCR7, excluding terminally differentiated effector memory CD45RA+ cells. The data were produced by immunoSEQ multiplex PCR, yet TCRdb's version contains in-frame clones alone and is incomplete. The table has about 2.2 million clones, 85% to 95% seen once; the top ten hold about 1.6%. Material for sequencing was naive CD8+ T cells from PBMCs. These receptors came from a man aged 18 to 29 in good health. Some clones in this sample may be carry-over from other donors' samples.

V and J are TRBV6-6 and TRBJ1-4; tentatively, D is TRBD1 (6 bases). The CDR3 runs to 14 residues. Trimming stripped 0 bases from V and 8 bases from J, with 10 bases between. The germline gives CDR1 MNHNY, CDR2 SVGAGI (reference sequence). CDR3 region: CASSYSNRVEKLFF. For the CDR3, the DNA is TGTGCCAGCAGTTACTCGAACAGGGTGGAAAAACTGTTTTTT.

This chain joins TRBV6-1 and TRBJ1-5, with D tentatively TRBD1 (6 bases). The germline CDR1 and CDR2 sequences are MNHNS and SASEGT. V lost 1 base and J lost 0, with 19 bases in between. The CDR3 spans 19 residues. In DNA, the CDR3 is TGTGCCAGCAGTGAAGGGGCCGGGACATTACTATATAGCAATCAGCCCCAGCATTTT. Translating gives CASSEGAGTLLYSNQPQHF.

V usage is TRBV19 and J usage is TRBJ2-7; no clear D. Germline V CDR1 and CDR2: LNHDA, SQIVND (reference sequence). The CDR3 spans 13 residues. V lost 2 bases and J lost 1, with 6 bases in between. CDR3 bases: TGTGCCAGTAGTATATTTACGTCCTACGAGCAGTACTTC. Protein product: CASSIFTSYEQYF.

This clone was observed once. The genes are TRBV7-9 and TRBJ1-1; TRBD1 is a possible D gene (5 bases). V shed 5 bases and J shed 1 base, with 14 bases lying between them. The germline V gene encodes CDR1 SEHNR and CDR2 FQNEAQ (reference sequence). The CDR3 length is 15 residues. The CDR3, as DNA: TGTGCCAGCAGCCCCCGACAGATGAGGAACACTGAAGCTTTCTTT. It specifies CASSPRQMRNTEAFF. Drawing the rest from reference TRBV7-9 and TRBJ1-1, the complete variable domain is DTGVSQNPRHKITKRGQNVTFRCDPISEHNRLYWYRQTLGQGPEFLTYFQNEAQLEKSRLLSDRFSAERPKGSFSTLEIQRTEQGDSAMYLCASSPRQMRNTEAFFGQGTRLTVV.

This chain connects TRBV28 to TRBJ2-7; 7 bases match TRBD1. Germline CDR1 reads MDHEN; CDR2 reads SYDVKM. V shed 6 bases and J 6 bases; nucleotides not matched to a gene: 5. This CDR3 contains 12 residues. The CDR3 spells CASSKGASEQYF. The DNA of the CDR3 is TGTGCCAGCAGCAAGGGGGCTTCCGAGCAGTACTTC.

This clone was detected only once. This specimen includes other DNA sequences encoding the same CDR3. This chain links TRBV7-9 with TRBJ1-1; the D gene is possibly TRBD1 (5 bases). CDR1 and CDR2 (germline): SEHNR, FQNEAQ (reference sequence). V was clipped by 5 bases and J by 2 bases, with 6 bases between them. The CDR3 has 12 residues. The DNA for the CDR3 is TGTGCCAGCAGCAGGGGCAACACTGAAGCTTTCTTT. It encodes CASSRGNTEAFF.

V usage is TRBV5-1 and J usage is TRBJ2-1; TRBD2 aligns across 7 bases. This CDR3 spans 14 amino acids. V trimming: 6 bases; J trimming: 8 bases; junction bases outside the gene matches: 11. The germline V gene encodes CDR1 SGHRS and CDR2 YFSETQ. This CDR3 is CASKIRLAFDEQFF. CDR3 bases: TGCGCCAGCAAAATCAGACTAGCTTTCGATGAGCAGTTCTTC.

The chain links TRBV6-5 to TRBJ2-1; D perhaps matches TRBD1 (7 bases). The CDR3 is 15 residues long. Germline V gives CDR1 MNHEY, CDR2 SVGAGI. The germline V and J ends were trimmed by 2 bases and 6 bases, with 14 bases remaining between them. This chain's CDR3 is CASSYGAGGGNEQFF. The CDR3 nucleotides are TGTGCCAGCAGTTACGGGGCAGGGGGAGGCAATGAGCAGTTCTTC.

This chain joins TRBV5-1 and TRBJ2-5; D might be TRBD2 (5 bases). CDR1 and CDR2 (germline): SGHRS, YFSETQ. The CDR3 extends over 16 amino acids. The ends were cut back, 1 base at V and 5 bases at J, with 18 bases in the middle. The CDR3 is CASSLYYPRGEETQYF. Here the CDR3 DNA reads TGCGCCAGCAGCTTGTATTATCCTCGTGGGGAGGAGACCCAGTACTTC.

The chain recombines TRBV29-1 with TRBJ1-2, with D possibly TRBD1 on 6 matching bases. Trimming removed 0 bases from V and 2 bases from J, with 10 bases in between. This CDR3 comprises 14 residues. Per the germline V gene, CDR1 is SQVTM and CDR2 is ANQGSEA. The CDR3 DNA sequence: TGCAGCGTTGAAGATTGGACAGCGAACTATGGCTACACCTTC. Translation: CSVEDWTANYGYTF.

The J gene is TRBJ2-7, the V gene TRBV25-1, with TRBD1 matching 9 bases. V was clipped by 4 bases and J by 2 bases; unmatched bases: 6. The CDR3 is 15 amino acids. Germline-derived CDR1 and CDR2 are MGHDK and SYGVNS. Here the CDR3 reads CASSATGTGTYEQYF. In DNA, the CDR3 is TGTGCCAGCAGTGCAACCGGGACAGGGACCTACGAGCAGTACTTC.